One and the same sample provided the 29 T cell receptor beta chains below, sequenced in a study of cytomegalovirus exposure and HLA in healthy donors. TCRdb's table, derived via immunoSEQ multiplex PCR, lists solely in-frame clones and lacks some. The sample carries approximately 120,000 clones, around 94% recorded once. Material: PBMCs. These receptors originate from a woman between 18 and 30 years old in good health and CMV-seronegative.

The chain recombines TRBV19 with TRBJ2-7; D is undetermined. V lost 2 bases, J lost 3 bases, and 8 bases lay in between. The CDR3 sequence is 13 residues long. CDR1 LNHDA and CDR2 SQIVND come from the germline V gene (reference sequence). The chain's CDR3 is CASSILIDYEQYF. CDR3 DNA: TGTGCCAGTAGTATATTGATAGACTACGAGCAGTACTTC. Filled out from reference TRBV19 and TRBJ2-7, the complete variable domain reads DGGITQSPKYLFRKEGQNVTLSCEQNLNHDAMYWYRQDPGQGLRLIYYSQIVNDFQKGDIAEGYSVSREKKESFPLTVTSAQKNPTAFYLCASSILIDYEQYFGPGTRLTVT.

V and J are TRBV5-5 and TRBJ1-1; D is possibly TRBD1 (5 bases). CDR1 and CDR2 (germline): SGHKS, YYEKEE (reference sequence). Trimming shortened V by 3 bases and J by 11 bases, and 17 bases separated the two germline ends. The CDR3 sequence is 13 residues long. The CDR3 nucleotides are TGTGCCAGCAGCTCTGGGACTGAGACAAGTGCTTTCTTT. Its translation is CASSSGTETSAFF.

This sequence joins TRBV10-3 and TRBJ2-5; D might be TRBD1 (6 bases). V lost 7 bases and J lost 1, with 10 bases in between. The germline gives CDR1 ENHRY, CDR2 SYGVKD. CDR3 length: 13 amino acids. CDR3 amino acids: CAIKGTTQETQYF. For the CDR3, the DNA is TGTGCCATCAAGGGGACAACCCAAGAGACCCAGTACTTC.

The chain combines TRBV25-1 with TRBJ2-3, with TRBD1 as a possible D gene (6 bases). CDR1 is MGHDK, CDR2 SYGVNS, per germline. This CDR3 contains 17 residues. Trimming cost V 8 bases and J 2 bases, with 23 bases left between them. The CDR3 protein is CASSSPRGRALTDTQYF. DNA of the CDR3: TGTGCCAGCTCTTCCCCCAGGGGCAGGGCACTCACAGATACGCAGTATTTT.

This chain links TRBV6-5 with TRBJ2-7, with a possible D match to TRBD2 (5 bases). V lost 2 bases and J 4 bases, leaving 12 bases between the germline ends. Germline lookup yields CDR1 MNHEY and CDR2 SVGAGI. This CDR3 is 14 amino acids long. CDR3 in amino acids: CASSYTRTGYEQYF. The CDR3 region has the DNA TGTGCCAGCAGTTACACTAGGACGGGTTACGAGCAGTACTTC.

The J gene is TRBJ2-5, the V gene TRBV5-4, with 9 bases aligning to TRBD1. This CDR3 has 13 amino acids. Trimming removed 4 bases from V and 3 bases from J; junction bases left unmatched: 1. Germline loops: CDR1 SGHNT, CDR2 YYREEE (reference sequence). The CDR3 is CASSRTGEETQYF. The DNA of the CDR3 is TGTGCCAGCAGCAGGACAGGGGAAGAGACCCAGTACTTC.

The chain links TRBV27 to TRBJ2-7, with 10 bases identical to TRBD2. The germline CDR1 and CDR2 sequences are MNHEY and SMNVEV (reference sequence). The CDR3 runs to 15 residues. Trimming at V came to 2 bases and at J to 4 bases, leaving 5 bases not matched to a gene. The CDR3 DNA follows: TGTGCCAGCAGTTTAGGGGCTAGCGGGAGTTACGAGCAGTACTTC. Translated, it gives CASSLGASGSYEQYF.

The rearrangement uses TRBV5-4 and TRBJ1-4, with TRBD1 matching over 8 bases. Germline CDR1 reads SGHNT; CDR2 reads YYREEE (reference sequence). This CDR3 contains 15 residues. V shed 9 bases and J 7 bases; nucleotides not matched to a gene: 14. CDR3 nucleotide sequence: TGTGCCACTTCCTCGACAGGGGTCAATTCTGAAAAACTGTTTTTT. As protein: CATSSTGVNSEKLFF.

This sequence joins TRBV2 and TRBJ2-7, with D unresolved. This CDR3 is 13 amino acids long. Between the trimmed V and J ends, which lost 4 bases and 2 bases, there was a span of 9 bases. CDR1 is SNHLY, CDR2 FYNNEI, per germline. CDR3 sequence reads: CASSVTATYEQYF. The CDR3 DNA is TGTGCCAGCAGTGTAACCGCGACCTACGAGCAGTACTTC.

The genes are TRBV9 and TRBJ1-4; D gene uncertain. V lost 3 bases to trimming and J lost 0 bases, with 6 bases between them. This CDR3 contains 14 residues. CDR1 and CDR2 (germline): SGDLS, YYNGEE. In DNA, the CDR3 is TGTGCCAGCAGCGACAGTGCAACTAATGAAAAACTGTTTTTT. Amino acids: CASSDSATNEKLFF.

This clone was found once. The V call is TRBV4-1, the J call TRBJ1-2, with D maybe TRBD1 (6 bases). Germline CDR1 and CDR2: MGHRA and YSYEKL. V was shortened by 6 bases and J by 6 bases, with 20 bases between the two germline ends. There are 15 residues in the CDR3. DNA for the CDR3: TGCGCCAGCAGTCATCCCGGCAGGGGCCACCATGGCTACACCTTC. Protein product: CASSHPGRGHHGYTF.

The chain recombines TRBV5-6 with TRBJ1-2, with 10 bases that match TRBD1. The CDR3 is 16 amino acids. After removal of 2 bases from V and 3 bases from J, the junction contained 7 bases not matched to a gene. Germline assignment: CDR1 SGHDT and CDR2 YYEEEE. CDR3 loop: CASSFWLDRGDYGYTF. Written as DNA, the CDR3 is TGTGCCAGCAGCTTTTGGTTGGACAGGGGGGACTATGGCTACACCTTC.

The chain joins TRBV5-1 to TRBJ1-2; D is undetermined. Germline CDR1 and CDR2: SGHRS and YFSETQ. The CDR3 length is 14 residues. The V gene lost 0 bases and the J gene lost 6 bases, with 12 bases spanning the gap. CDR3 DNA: TGCGCCAGCAGCTTGGCACGGGTTGGTGATGGCTACACCTTC. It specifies CASSLARVGDGYTF.

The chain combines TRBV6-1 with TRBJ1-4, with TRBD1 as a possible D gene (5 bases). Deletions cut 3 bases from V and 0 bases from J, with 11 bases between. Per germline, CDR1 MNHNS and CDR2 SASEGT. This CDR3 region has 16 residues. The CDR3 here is CASSDGGYATNEKLFF. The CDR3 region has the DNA TGTGCCAGCAGTGACGGGGGGTATGCAACTAATGAAAAACTGTTTTTT.

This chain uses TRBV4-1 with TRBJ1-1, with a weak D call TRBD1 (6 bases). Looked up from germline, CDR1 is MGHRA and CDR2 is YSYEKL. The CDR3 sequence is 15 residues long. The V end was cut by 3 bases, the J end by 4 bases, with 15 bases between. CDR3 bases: TGCGCCAGCAGCCACGTAGGTGCAGGGGCCACTGAAGCTTTCTTT. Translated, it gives CASSHVGAGATEAFF.

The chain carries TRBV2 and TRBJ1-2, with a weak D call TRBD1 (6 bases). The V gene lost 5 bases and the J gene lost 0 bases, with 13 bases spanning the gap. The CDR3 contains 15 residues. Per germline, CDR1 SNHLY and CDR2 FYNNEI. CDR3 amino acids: CASSPGTRTNYGYTF. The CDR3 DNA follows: TGTGCCAGCAGTCCTGGGACACGTACTAACTATGGCTACACCTTC.

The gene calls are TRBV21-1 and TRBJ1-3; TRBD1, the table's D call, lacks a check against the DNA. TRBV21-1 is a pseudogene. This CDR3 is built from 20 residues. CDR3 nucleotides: TGTGCCAGCAGCAAAGCGGAGCCCACGACAGAGCTTTACTCTGGAAACACCATATATTTT. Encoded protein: CASSKAEPTTELYSGNTIYF.

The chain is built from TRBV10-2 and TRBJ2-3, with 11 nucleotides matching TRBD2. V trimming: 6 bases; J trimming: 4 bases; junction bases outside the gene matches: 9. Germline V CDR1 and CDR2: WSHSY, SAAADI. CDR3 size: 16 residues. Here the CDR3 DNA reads TGCGCCAGCAGCGACAAACTAGCGGGGGCCTCAGATACGCAGTATTTT. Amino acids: CASSDKLAGASDTQYF.

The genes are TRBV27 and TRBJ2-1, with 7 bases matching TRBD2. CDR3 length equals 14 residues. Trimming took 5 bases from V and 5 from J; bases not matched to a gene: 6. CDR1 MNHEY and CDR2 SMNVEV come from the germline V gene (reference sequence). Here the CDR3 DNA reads TGTGCCAGCAGTATAGCGGGTGTGAACAATGAGCAGTTCTTC. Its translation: CASSIAGVNNEQFF.

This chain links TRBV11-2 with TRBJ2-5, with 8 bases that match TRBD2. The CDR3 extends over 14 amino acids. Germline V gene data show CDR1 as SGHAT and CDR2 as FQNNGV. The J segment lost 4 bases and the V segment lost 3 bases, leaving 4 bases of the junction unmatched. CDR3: CASSFQGTRETQYF. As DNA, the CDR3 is TGTGCCAGCAGCTTCCAAGGGACTAGAGAGACCCAGTACTTC.

The chain's CDR3 is CASSREGPLNTEAFF. In nucleotides, the CDR3 is TGCGCCAGCAGCCGGGAGGGACCGCTGAACACTGAAGCTTTCTTT. The chain links TRBV4-1 to TRBJ1-1; tentatively, D is TRBD1 (5 bases). Trimming took 4 bases from V and 0 from J, leaving 12 bases between them. The CDR3 covers 15 residues. Germline lookup yields CDR1 MGHRA and CDR2 YSYEKL.

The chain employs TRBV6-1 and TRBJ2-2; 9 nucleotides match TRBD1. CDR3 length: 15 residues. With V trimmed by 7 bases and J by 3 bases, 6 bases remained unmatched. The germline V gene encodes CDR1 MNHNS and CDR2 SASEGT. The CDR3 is CASKSGQGHTGELFF. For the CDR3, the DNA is TGTGCCAGCAAGTCGGGACAGGGCCACACCGGGGAGCTGTTTTTT.

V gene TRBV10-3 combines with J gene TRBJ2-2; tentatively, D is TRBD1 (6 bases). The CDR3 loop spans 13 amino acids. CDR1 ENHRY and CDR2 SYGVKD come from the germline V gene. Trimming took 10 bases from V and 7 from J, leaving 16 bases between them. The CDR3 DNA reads TGTGCCACCCAGGGGCTGGGTGGCGGGGAGCTGTTTTTT. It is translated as CATQGLGGGELFF.

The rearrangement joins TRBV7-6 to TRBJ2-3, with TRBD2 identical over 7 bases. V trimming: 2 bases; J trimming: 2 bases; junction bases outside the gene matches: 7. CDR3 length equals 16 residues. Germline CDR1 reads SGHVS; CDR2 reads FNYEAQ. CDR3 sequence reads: CASSLTGLTHTDTQYF. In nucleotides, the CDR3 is TGTGCCAGCAGCTTAACGGGACTAACCCACACAGATACGCAGTATTTT.

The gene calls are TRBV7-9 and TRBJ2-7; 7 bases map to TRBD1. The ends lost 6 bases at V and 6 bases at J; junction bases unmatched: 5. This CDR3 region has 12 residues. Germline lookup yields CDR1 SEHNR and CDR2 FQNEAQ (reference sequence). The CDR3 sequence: CASSTQGIEQYF. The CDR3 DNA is TGTGCCAGCAGTACACAGGGGATCGAGCAGTACTTC.

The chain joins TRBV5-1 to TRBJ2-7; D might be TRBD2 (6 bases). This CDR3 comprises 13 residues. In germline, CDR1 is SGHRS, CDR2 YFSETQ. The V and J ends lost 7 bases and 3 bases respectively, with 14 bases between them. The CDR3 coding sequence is TGCGCCAGCTCCGGGACTGATGTCTACGAGCAGTACTTC. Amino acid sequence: CASSGTDVYEQYF.

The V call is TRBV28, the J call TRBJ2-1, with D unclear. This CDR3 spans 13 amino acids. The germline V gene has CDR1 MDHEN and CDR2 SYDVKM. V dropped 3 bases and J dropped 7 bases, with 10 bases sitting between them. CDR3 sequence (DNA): TGTGCCAGCAGTTTCCTTGTGAGGAATGAGCAGTTCTTC. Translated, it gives CASSFLVRNEQFF.

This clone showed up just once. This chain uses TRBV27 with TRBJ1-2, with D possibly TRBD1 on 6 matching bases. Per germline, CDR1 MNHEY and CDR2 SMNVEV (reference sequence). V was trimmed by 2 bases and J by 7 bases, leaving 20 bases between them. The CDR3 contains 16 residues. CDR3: CASSLIAAGGVIGYTF. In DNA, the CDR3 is TGTGCCAGCAGTTTAATTGCAGCTGGGGGCGTGATTGGCTACACCTTC.

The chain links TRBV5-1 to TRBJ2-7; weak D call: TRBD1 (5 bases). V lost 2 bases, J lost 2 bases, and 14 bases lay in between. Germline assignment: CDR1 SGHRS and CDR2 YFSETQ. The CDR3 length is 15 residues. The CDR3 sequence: CASSFKGFFPYEQYF. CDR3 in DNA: TGCGCCAGCAGCTTCAAGGGGTTCTTTCCCTACGAGCAGTACTTC.